The rows below give T cell receptor beta chains drawn from one sample of a study of T cell responses to AZD1222 COVID-19 vaccine. Assay: immunoSEQ multiplex PCR; the TCRdb copy retains only in-frame clones and omits some. The table lists roughly 150,000 clones, about 93% of them singletons, with less than 6.5% in the top ten. The material sequenced was peripheral blood, taken on day 0 of AZD1222 vaccination. The receptors shown here come from an adult in good health. CDR3s include the opening cysteine and the closing phenylalanine or tryptophan. D genes are given only for firm matches. Only part of the rows carry a size: once, few, many, or a class if the clone is expanded.

clone_size j_call d_call v_call cdr3_aa cdr3_nt
few TRBJ2-7 NA TRBV6-5 CASRDTYEQYF TGTGCCAGCAGGGACACCTACGAGCAGTACTTC
NA TRBJ1-5 NA TRBV28 CASSLEGPNQPQHF TGTGCCAGCAGTTTGGAGGGGCCCAATCAGCCCCAGCATTTT
NA TRBJ1-2 TRBD1 TRBV6-5 CASSLHRGLIGGYTF TGTGCCAGCAGTTTACACAGGGGGCTAATTGGAGGCTACACCTTC
NA TRBJ1-6 NA TRBV10-1 CASSEGSLGNSPLHF TGCGCCAGCAGTGAGGGTTCTCTGGGAAATTCACCCCTCCACTTT
NA TRBJ2-5 NA TRBV27 CASSLYERVESETQYF TGTGCCAGCAGTTTATACGAGAGGGTAGAGTCTGAGACCCAGTACTTC
NA TRBJ1-6 NA TRBV2 CASSGFNSPLHF TGTGCCAGCAGTGGCTTTAATTCACCCCTCCACTTT
NA TRBJ1-6 TRBD1 TRBV5-1 CASSLAEGQFSSPLHF TGCGCCAGCAGCTTGGCCGAGGGACAGTTTAGTTCACCCCTCCACTTT
NA TRBJ2-1 TRBD2 TRBV10-2 CASTNYSGRAYNEQFF TGCGCCAGCACTAACTACAGCGGGAGGGCCTACAATGAGCAGTTCTTC
NA TRBJ2-7 TRBD2 TRBV28 CASSPPLAVSYEQYF TGTGCCAGCAGCCCTCCACTAGCGGTCTCCTACGAGCAGTACTTC
NA TRBJ1-1 TRBD1 TRBV10-3 CAIRAQGTPMNTEAFF TGTGCCATCAGAGCACAGGGGACCCCTATGAACACTGAAGCTTTCTTT